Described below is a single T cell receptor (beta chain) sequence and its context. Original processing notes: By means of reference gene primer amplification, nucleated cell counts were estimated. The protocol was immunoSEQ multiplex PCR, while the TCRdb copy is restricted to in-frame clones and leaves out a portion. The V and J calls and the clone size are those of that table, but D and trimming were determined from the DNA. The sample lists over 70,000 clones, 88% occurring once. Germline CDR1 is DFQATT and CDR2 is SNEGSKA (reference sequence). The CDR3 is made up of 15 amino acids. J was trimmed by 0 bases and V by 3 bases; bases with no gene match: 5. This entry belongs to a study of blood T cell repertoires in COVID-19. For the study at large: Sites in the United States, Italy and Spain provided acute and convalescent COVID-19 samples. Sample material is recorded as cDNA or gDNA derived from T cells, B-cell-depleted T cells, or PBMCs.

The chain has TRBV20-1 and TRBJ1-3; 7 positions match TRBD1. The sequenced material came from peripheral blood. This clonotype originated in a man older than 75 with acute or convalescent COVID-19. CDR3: CSASSGTDSGNTIYF. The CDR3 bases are TGCAGTGCTAGTTCCGGGACAGACTCTGGAAACACCATATATTTT.